This T cell receptor (beta chain) comes out of a study of blood T cells in healthy people across ages. Note on this clonotype: No antigen is known for it.

Findings and caveats of the study: Naive CD4+ cell counts and diversity both ran higher in long-lived than in aged donors. There was a strong correlation between TCR beta diversity and naive T cell percentage.

This CDR3 is built from 13 residues. Germline CDR1 reads PRHDT; CDR2 reads FYEKMQ (reference sequence). Trimming pared 6 bases from V and 4 bases from J, leaving 9 bases between. Combining a sample-barcoded 5' primer with a J-beta primer mix, a second PCR ran for 7 to 11 cycles. TCRdb ran MiXCR on the 5' RACE reads and lists one entry per CDR3 protein. The table includes just over 1 million distinct CDR3 sequences, more than 35% detected once. Per sample, no less than 5 micrograms of total RNA were extracted. Sequenced material: blood. The clonotype was recovered from a woman aged 55 to 70 in good health. The chain carries TRBV13 and TRBJ1-4; D is unresolved. This chain's CDR3 is CASREASNEKLFF. The CDR3 DNA reads TGTGCCAGCAGGGAAGCAAGTAATGAAAAACTGTTTTTT.